This entry features one TCR beta chain sequence. This CDR3 is built from 13 residues. The germline V gene has CDR1 MNHEY and CDR2 SVGAGI. Trimming left V 6 bases short and J 0 bases short, with 9 bases between. These data belong to a study of CD8 T cells in Susac syndrome. The multiple sclerosis controls consisted of treatment-naive patients with relapsing-remitting disease, either stable or active. Random hexamers were used to reverse transcribe the RNA input (about 0.5 to 1 ug). The method of amplification for TCR beta CDR3 was immunoSEQ multiplex PCR, covering 54 Vbeta and 13 Jbeta. TCRdb processed the immunoSEQ multiplex PCR reads anew with MiXCR; each CDR3 protein has one entry. Of approximately 230,000 distinct CDR3 sequences listed, 93% are singletons.

This sequence originates from a human donor with multiple sclerosis. The sequenced sample consisted of CD4+ T cells from PBMCs. The V call is TRBV6-5, the J call TRBJ2-7; a weak D match, TRBD2 (6 bases). CDR3 nucleotides: TGTGCCAGCAGCCGACTAGACTCCTACGAGCAGTACTTC. Translation gives CASSRLDSYEQYF.